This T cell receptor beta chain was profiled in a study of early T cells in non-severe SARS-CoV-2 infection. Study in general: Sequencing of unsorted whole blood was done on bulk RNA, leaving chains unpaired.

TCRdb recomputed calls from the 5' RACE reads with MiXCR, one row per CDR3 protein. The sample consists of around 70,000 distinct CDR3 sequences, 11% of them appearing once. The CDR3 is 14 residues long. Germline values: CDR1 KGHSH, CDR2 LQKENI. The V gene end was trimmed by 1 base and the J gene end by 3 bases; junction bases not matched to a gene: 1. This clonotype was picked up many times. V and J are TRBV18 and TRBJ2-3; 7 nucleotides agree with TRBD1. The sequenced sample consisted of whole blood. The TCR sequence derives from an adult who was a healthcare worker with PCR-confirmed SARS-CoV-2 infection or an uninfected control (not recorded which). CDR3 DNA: TGTGCCAGCTCACCACTCAGGGGGACAGATACGCAGTATTTT. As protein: CASSPLRGTDTQYF.